Each of the 19 T cell receptor beta chains below was sequenced from the same sample in a study of blood T cell repertoires in COVID-19. Clones were sequenced by immunoSEQ multiplex PCR, and TCRdb holds only the in-frame ones, with some missing. The table records 180,000 or so clones, more than 75% of them present only once. The specimen was peripheral blood. The source of these receptors is a woman in her 50s with active or convalescent COVID-19.

This clone was detected only a few times. This rearrangement joins TRBV4-2 to TRBJ2-6, with 7 bases identical to TRBD2. The germline CDR1 and CDR2 sequences are LGHNA and YNFKEQ. The CDR3 has 16 amino acids. The V and J ends lost 2 bases and 3 bases, in that order; junction bases with no gene match: 4. CDR3 residues: CASSQIGGDGANVLTF. The CDR3 region has the DNA TGTGCCAGCAGCCAAATTGGGGGGGATGGGGCCAACGTCCTGACTTTC.

The CDR3 loop is CASSLDGVNYGYTF. Written as DNA, the CDR3 is TGTGCCAGCAGCTTGGACGGGGTTAACTATGGCTACACCTTC. The chain couples TRBV5-4 to TRBJ1-2; D not certain. Germline-derived CDR1 and CDR2 are SGHNT and YYREEE (reference sequence). The CDR3 is 14 residues long. Trimming removed 0 bases from V and 1 base from J, with 7 bases in between.

The chain carries TRBV7-2 and TRBJ1-2, with TRBD1 identical over 7 bases. Per germline, CDR1 SGHTA and CDR2 FQGNSA. The V and J ends lost 4 bases and 8 bases, in that order; junction bases with no gene match: 16. The CDR3 is 16 residues long. CDR3 nucleotide sequence: TGTGCCAGCAGCTCCCGAATGGACAGGACTTCGGGGGGCTACACCTTC. This sequence encodes CASSSRMDRTSGGYTF.

This chain links TRBV9 with TRBJ1-2; TRBD1 aligns across 8 bases. Per the germline V gene, CDR1 is SGDLS and CDR2 is YYNGEE. The junction had 9 bases not matched to a gene; V was cut back by 4 bases and J by 4 bases. The CDR3 loop spans 15 amino acids. The CDR3 region is CASSLSTGAGYGYTF. The CDR3 DNA reads as TGTGCCAGCAGCCTTTCGACAGGGGCAGGCTATGGCTACACCTTC.

As for this clone: Within the sample, other DNA sequences also encode this same CDR3. The CDR3 loop reads CASSLQGAGGYTF. For the CDR3, the DNA is TGTGCCAGCAGCTTACAAGGGGCAGGTGGCTACACCTTC. The chain uses TRBV7-9 and TRBJ1-2, with D tentatively TRBD1 (5 bases). The CDR3 sequence is 13 residues long. V lost 2 bases and J lost 7, with 11 bases in between. Germline V gene data show CDR1 as SEHNR and CDR2 as FQNEAQ (reference sequence). The variable domain in full, completed from reference TRBV7-9 and TRBJ1-2, reads DTGVSQNPRHKITKRGQNVTFRCDPISEHNRLYWYRQTLGQGPEFLTYFQNEAQLEKSRLLSDRFSAERPKGSFSTLEIQRTEQGDSAMYLCASSLQGAGGYTFGSGTRLTVV.

The genes are TRBV19 and TRBJ1-6, with D tentatively TRBD1 (6 bases). Between the trimmed V and J ends, which lost 3 bases and 3 bases, there was a span of 18 bases. The germline CDR1 and CDR2 sequences are LNHDA and SQIVND (reference sequence). The CDR3 covers 18 residues. CDR3 protein: CASSIRGGDNLYNSPLHF. As DNA, the CDR3 is TGTGCCAGTAGTATCCGAGGGGGAGATAACCTCTATAATTCACCCCTCCACTTT. Complete variable domain (other parts from reference TRBV19 and TRBJ1-6): DGGITQSPKYLFRKEGQNVTLSCEQNLNHDAMYWYRQDPGQGLRLIYYSQIVNDFQKGDIAEGYSVSREKKESFPLTVTSAQKNPTAFYLCASSIRGGDNLYNSPLHFGNGTRLTVT.

The chain is built from TRBV6-5 and TRBJ1-1; D gene unclear. Germline CDR1 is MNHEY and CDR2 is SVGAGI. The CDR3 is 16 residues long. The V gene lost 0 bases and the J gene lost 0 bases, with 11 bases spanning the gap. The CDR3 DNA sequence: TGTGCCAGCAGTTACTCGCAGGTCGGGATGAACACTGAAGCTTTCTTT. As protein: CASSYSQVGMNTEAFF.

This chain uses TRBV9 with TRBJ2-5; D is possibly TRBD2 (5 bases). The CDR3 consists of 12 residues. Germline assignment: CDR1 SGDLS and CDR2 YYNGEE. The V end lost 5 bases, the J end lost 4 bases, and 9 bases lay between the germline ends. CDR3 sequence (DNA): TGTGCCAGCAGGGTCGGAGGAGAGACCCAGTACTTC. Amino acid sequence: CASRVGGETQYF.

The gene calls are TRBV6-5 and TRBJ2-5; D may be TRBD2 (5 bases). V was trimmed by 4 bases and J by 4 bases, leaving 19 bases between them. Germline V gene data show CDR1 as MNHEY and CDR2 as SVGAGI. This CDR3 is built from 16 residues. The CDR3 DNA sequence: TGTGCCAGCAGTTGGGAGTGGACTGGGGTAAGAGAGACCCAGTACTTC. This codes for CASSWEWTGVRETQYF.

This clone is a singleton in its sample. The rearrangement joins TRBV18 to TRBJ2-7, with TRBD2 identical over 10 bases. CDR3 length equals 16 residues. Trimming took 0 bases from V and 4 from J; bases not matched to a gene: 6. Germline V gene sequence: CDR1 KGHSH, CDR2 LQKENI. CDR3 nucleotide sequence: TGTGCCAGCTCACCACCCACTAGCGGGGCTTATTACGAGCAGTACTTC. Translated: CASSPPTSGAYYEQYF.

This clone came up many times. This chain uses TRBV19 with TRBJ1-1, with TRBD1 matching over 8 bases. Trimming cost V 5 bases and J 4 bases; bases outside gene matches: 9. CDR1 and CDR2 from the germline V gene are LNHDA and SQIVND (reference sequence). The CDR3 runs to 15 residues. CDR3 sequence (DNA): TGTGCCAGTAGTTCCCGGCCAGGGGGCTTCACTGAAGCTTTCTTT. Protein: CASSSRPGGFTEAFF.

The genes are TRBV7-2 and TRBJ1-2; weak D call: TRBD1 (5 bases). This CDR3 has 15 residues. Between the trimmed V and J ends, which lost 4 bases and 1 base, there was a span of 13 bases. Germline V gives CDR1 SGHTA, CDR2 FQGNSA. CDR3 in DNA: TGTGCCAGCAGCTCGGTAGACAGCTTTAACTATGGCTACACCTTC. As protein: CASSSVDSFNYGYTF.

The rearrangement joins TRBV30 to TRBJ1-2; 9 bases align to TRBD1. After removal of 2 bases from V and 6 bases from J, the junction contained 13 bases not matched to a gene. This CDR3 comprises 16 residues. Germline-derived CDR1 and CDR2 are GTSNPN and SVGIG (reference sequence). CDR3 residues: CAWSRVGQGKIDGYTF. The CDR3 DNA is TGTGCCTGGAGTAGGGTGGGACAGGGTAAAATTGATGGCTACACCTTC.

The CDR3 DNA reads TGTGCCAGCAGCTTGGGCCTAGCGGTGAACACCGGGGAGCTGTTTTTT. Translating gives CASSLGLAVNTGELFF. The chain recombines TRBV5-6 with TRBJ2-2, with 7 bases matching TRBD2. V was clipped by 0 bases and J by 1 base; unmatched bases: 3. The CDR3 is made up of 16 amino acids. Germline CDR1 and CDR2: SGHDT and YYEEEE.

In this sample, this clone turned up once. This rearrangement joins TRBV4-3 to TRBJ2-3; D gene uncertain. V lost 1 base and J 6 bases, leaving 2 bases between the germline ends. From germline, CDR1 is LGHNA and CDR2 YSLEER. The CDR3 consists of 11 residues. CDR3 loop: CASSQADTQYF. In nucleotides, the CDR3 is TGCGCCAGCAGCCAAGCGGATACGCAGTATTTT.

This sequence joins TRBV28 and TRBJ1-2; D perhaps matches TRBD1 (6 bases). Trimming stripped 7 bases from V and 0 bases from J, with 9 bases between. Germline loops: CDR1 MDHEN, CDR2 SYDVKM. This CDR3 has 13 residues. The CDR3 region is CASNRATNYGYTF. The CDR3 nucleotides read TGTGCCAGCAACAGGGCTACTAACTATGGCTACACCTTC.

The genes are TRBV28 and TRBJ1-2; perhaps TRBD1 as D (5 bases). The germline V gene has CDR1 MDHEN and CDR2 SYDVKM. Trimming removed 2 bases from V and 6 bases from J, with 19 bases in between. The CDR3 sequence is 16 residues long. The CDR3 DNA follows: TGTGCCAGCAGTTTAATAGCGGCCTGGGGCCGTAATGGCTACACCTTC. Translation: CASSLIAAWGRNGYTF.

This chain connects TRBV24-1 to TRBJ1-2, with 7 bases aligning to TRBD1. From germline, CDR1 is KGHDR and CDR2 SFDVKD. Losses at the gene ends were 7 bases for V and 8 bases for J; bases not matched to a gene: 12. CDR3 length: 14 amino acids. The CDR3 sequence: CATSPGTVGSGYTF. The CDR3 DNA reads as TGTGCCACCAGCCCGGGGACAGTTGGGTCGGGCTACACCTTC.

The V and J genes are TRBV27 and TRBJ1-1; D may be TRBD1 (5 bases). CDR1 and CDR2 (germline): MNHEY, SMNVEV (reference sequence). The CDR3 has 13 residues. V was pared by 5 bases and J by 6 bases, with 13 bases between. CDR3 sequence (DNA): TGTGCCAGCAGTGACCTCCGACAGTCTGAAGCTTTCTTT. Translation: CASSDLRQSEAFF.